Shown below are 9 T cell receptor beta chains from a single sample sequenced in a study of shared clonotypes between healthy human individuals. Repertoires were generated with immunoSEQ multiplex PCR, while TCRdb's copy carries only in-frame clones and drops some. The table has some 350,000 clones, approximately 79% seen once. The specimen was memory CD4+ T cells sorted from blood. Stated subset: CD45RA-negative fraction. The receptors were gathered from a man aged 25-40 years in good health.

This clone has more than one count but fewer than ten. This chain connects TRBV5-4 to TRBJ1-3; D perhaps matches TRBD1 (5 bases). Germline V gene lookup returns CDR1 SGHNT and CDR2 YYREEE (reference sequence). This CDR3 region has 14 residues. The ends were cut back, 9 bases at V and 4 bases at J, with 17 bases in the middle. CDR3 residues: CATQVWGIGNTIYF. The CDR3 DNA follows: TGTGCCACCCAGGTCTGGGGGATCGGAAACACCATATATTTT.

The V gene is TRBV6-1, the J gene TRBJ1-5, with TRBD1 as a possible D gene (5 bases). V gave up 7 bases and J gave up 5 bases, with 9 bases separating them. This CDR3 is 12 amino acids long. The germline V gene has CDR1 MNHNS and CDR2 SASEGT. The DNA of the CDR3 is TGTGCCAGCATGGAAGGGGATCAGCCCCAGCATTTT. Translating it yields CASMEGDQPQHF.

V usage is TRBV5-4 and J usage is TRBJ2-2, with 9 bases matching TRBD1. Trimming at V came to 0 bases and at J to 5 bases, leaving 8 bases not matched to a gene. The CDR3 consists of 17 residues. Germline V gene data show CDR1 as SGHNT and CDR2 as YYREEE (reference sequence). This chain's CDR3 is CASSLGDRDPRTGELFF. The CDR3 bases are TGTGCCAGCAGCTTGGGGGACAGGGACCCTAGAACCGGGGAGCTGTTTTTT.

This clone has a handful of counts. The chain's CDR3 is CASSARTAYEQYF. The CDR3 DNA sequence: TGTGCCAGCAGCGCGAGGACGGCCTACGAGCAGTACTTC. The V gene is TRBV5-8, the J gene TRBJ2-7, with D unclear. Germline assignment: CDR1 SGHTS and CDR2 YDEGEE. Trimming took off 4 bases at V and 2 bases at J, with 10 bases between the two ends. The CDR3 extends over 13 amino acids.

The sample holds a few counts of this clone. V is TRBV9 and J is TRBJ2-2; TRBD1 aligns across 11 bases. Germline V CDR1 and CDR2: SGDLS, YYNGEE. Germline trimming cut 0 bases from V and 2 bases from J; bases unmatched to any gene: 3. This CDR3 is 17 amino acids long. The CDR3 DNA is TGTGCCAGCAGCGTAGCCGGGACAGGGGGAAACACCGGGGAGCTGTTTTTT. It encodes CASSVAGTGGNTGELFF.

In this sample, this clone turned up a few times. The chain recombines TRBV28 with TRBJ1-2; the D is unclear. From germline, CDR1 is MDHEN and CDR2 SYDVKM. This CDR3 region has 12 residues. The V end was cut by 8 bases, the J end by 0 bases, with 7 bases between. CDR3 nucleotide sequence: TGTGCCAGCGCGGATTCTAACTATGGCTACACCTTC. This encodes CASADSNYGYTF.

The CDR3 bases are TGTGCCAGCAGCCGGGGGACAGGGGGTAATGAAAAACTGTTTTTT. It yields the protein CASSRGTGGNEKLFF. The rearrangement links TRBV27 to TRBJ1-4; 11 nucleotides match TRBD1. The CDR3 loop spans 15 amino acids. The trim removed 6 bases at V and 4 bases at J, leaving 4 bases unmatched. Germline CDR1 reads MNHEY; CDR2 reads SMNVEV (reference sequence).

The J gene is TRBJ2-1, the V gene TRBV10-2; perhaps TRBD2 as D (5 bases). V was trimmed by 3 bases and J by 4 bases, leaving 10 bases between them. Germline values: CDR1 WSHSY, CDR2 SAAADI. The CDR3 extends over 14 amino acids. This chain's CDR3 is CASSEAARYNEQFF. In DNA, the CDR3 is TGCGCCAGCAGTGAAGCGGCAAGATACAATGAGCAGTTCTTC.

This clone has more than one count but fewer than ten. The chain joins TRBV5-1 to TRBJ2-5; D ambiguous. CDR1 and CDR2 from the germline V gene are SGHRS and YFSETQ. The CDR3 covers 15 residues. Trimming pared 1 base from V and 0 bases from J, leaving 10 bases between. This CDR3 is CASSLSQRHQETQYF. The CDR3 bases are TGCGCCAGCAGCTTGTCGCAACGACACCAAGAGACCCAGTACTTC.